Detailed here is one T cell receptor beta chain. In the source study's methods: Reference gene primers were amplified, and this amplification served to estimate nucleated cell counts. The repertoire was sequenced with immunoSEQ multiplex PCR; TCRdb's copy has only in-frame clones and lacks some. V and J calls and clone size follow that table, whereas D and trimming were derived from the DNA. This sample yields almost 250,000 clones, of which 86% are seen a single time; 1.5% to 2% belongs to the top ten. This sample is drawn from a study of blood T cell repertoires in COVID-19. About the research overall: Samples came from the United States, Italy and Spain, spanning acute and convalescent COVID-19. The analysed material was cDNA or gDNA that came from T cells, B-cell-depleted T cells, or PBMCs.

The CDR3 sequence is 14 residues long. V lost 1 base, J lost 2 bases, and 8 bases lay in between. From germline, CDR1 is LGHNA and CDR2 YSLEER. The genes are TRBV4-3 and TRBJ2-5; D is uncertain. The receptor was isolated from a woman aged 55-70 years who had recovered from COVID-19. Sequencing was performed on peripheral blood. As DNA, the CDR3 is TGCGCCAGCAGCCAAGGTCTGTTTCAAGAGACCCAGTACTTC. Translating gives CASSQGLFQETQYF.